The T cell receptor beta chain described here comes from a study of blood T cell repertoires in COVID-19. Study details: Acute and convalescent COVID-19 specimens originated in the United States, Italy and Spain. Sources were T cells, B-cell-depleted T cells, or PBMCs; the material itself was cDNA or gDNA.

The CDR3 is 14 residues long. CDR1 SGHAT and CDR2 FQNNGV come from the germline V gene. After removal of 3 bases from V and 4 bases from J, the junction contained 5 bases not matched to a gene. Authors' data handling: Nucleated cell number was recorded as an estimate derived from reference gene primer amplification. Method: immunoSEQ multiplex PCR; TCRdb's copy keeps in-frame clones and lacks some. V and J calls and clone size are given by that table; D and trimming were obtained from the DNA. This table has tens of thousands of clones, about 89% appearing once. The receptor comes from a man in his 70s with active or convalescent COVID-19. The sequencing input was peripheral blood. The chain combines TRBV11-2 with TRBJ1-2; 7 bases align to TRBD1. The CDR3 region has the DNA TGTGCCAGCAGCTTCACGGGACAGAGCTATGGCTACACCTTC. This codes for CASSFTGQSYGYTF.